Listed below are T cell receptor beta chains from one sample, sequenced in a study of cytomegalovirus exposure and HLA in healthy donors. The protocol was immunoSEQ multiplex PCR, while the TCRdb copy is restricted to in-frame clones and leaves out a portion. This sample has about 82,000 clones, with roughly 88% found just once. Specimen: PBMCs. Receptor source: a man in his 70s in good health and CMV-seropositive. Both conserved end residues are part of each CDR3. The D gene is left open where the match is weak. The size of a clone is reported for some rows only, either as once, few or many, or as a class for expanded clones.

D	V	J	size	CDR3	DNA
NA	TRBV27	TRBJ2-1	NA	CASSLTGSEQFF	TGTGCCAGCAGTTTAACCGGGAGTGAGCAGTTCTTC
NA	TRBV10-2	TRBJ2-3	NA	CASGRGLDTQYF	TGCGCCAGCGGCAGGGGTCTCGATACGCAGTATTTT
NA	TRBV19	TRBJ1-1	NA	CASMGWTLRTDALSLNTEAFF	TGTGCCAGTATGGGTTGGACCTTGAGGACAGACGCTTTGAGTTTGAACACTGAAGCTTTCTTT
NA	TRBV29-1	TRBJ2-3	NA	CSVASVRPTDTQYF	TGCAGCGTTGCTAGCGTGCGACCCACAGATACGCAGTATTTT
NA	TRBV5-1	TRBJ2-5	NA	CASSLRRGGETQYF	TGCGCCAGCAGCTTGCGTCGGGGAGGCGAGACCCAGTACTTC
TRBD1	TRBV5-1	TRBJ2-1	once	CASSPGQGFENEQFF	TGCGCCAGCAGCCCCGGACAGGGGTTCGAAAATGAGCAGTTCTTC
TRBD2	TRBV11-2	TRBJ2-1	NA	CASSLREDNEQFF	TGTGCCAGCAGCTTGCGGGAGGACAATGAGCAGTTCTTC
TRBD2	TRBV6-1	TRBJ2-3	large	CASSESQGGLTDTQYF	TGTGCCAGCAGTGAATCGCAGGGAGGGCTCACAGATACGCAGTATTTT
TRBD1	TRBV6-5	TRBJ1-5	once	CASSSGQYSNQPQHF	TGTGCCAGCAGTTCGGGACAGTATAGCAATCAGCCCCAGCATTTT
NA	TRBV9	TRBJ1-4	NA	CASSVGGRGSEKLFF	TGTGCCAGCAGCGTAGGCGGCAGGGGAAGTGAAAAACTGTTTTTT
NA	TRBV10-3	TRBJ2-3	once	CAISEHSPDTQYF	TGTGCCATCAGTGAGCATAGTCCAGATACGCAGTATTTT
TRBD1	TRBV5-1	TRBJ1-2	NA	CASSYGQADDGYTF	TGCGCCAGCAGCTACGGACAGGCGGACGATGGCTACACCTTC
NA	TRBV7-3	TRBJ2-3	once	CASSPSIGGGQYF	TGTGCCAGCAGCCCCAGTATAGGGGGTGGGCAGTATTTT
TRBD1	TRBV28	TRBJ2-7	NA	CASSFGQAYEQYF	TGTGCCAGCAGTTTCGGACAGGCCTACGAGCAGTACTTC
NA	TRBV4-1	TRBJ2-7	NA	CASSQGLIDSKYYEQYF	TGCGCCAGCAGCCAAGGGCTGATCGACTCCAAGTACTACGAGCAGTACTTC
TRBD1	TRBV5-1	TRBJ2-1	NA	CASSEGTGVYNEQFF	TGCGCCAGCAGCGAGGGGACAGGGGTATACAATGAGCAGTTCTTC
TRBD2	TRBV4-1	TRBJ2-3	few	CASSQTSGTSGASTDTQYF	TGCGCCAGCAGCCAAACATCCGGGACTAGCGGGGCTAGCACAGATACGCAGTATTTT
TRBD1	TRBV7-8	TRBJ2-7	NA	CASSSRDSSYEQYF	TGTGCCAGCAGCTCCCGGGACAGCTCCTACGAGCAGTACTTC
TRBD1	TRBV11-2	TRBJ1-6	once	CASSLAAGGTSPLHF	TGTGCCAGCAGCTTAGCGGCAGGGGGCACTTCACCCCTCCACTTT
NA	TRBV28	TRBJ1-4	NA	CASGTGPTNEKLFF	TGTGCCAGCGGTACAGGGCCGACTAATGAAAAACTGTTTTTT
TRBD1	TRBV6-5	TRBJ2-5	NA	CASRGQGWGETQYF	TGTGCCAGCAGGGGACAGGGCTGGGGAGAGACCCAGTACTTC
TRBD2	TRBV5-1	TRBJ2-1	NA	CASSPSGSPYNEQFF	TGCGCCAGCAGCCCTAGCGGGAGCCCCTACAATGAGCAGTTCTTC
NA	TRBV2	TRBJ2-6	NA	CASSLSPVPGANVLTF	TGTGCCAGCAGTCTATCCCCTGTCCCTGGGGCCAACGTCCTGACTTTC
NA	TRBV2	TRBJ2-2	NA	CASSEGSSNTGELFF	TGTGCCAGCAGTGAAGGTTCATCGAACACCGGGGAGCTGTTTTTT
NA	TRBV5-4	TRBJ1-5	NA	CASSEDIYQSQHF	TGTGCCAGCAGCGAGGACATATATCAGTCCCAGCATTTT
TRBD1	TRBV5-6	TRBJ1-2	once	CASSSYRDRGHRYYGYTF	TGTGCCAGCAGCTCCTACCGGGACAGGGGGCATCGTTACTATGGCTACACCTTC
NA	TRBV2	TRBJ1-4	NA	CASSLGSANEKLFF	TGTGCCAGCAGTTTGGGGAGCGCTAATGAAAAACTGTTTTTT
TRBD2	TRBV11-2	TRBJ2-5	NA	CASSFPLAGQETQYF	TGTGCCAGCAGCTTCCCCCTAGCGGGGCAAGAGACCCAATACTTC
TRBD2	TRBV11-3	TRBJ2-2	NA	CASSQGTSDTGELFF	TGTGCCAGCAGTCAAGGGACTAGCGACACCGGGGAGCTGTTTTTT
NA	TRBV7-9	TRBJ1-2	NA	CASSGTGQGGYTF	TGTGCCAGCAGCGGGACTGGACAAGGAGGCTACACCTTC
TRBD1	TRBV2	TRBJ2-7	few	CASSKTGVYEQYF	TGTGCCAGCAGTAAAACAGGGGTCTACGAGCAGTACTTC
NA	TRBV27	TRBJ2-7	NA	CASSSQGVSYEQYF	TGTGCCAGCAGTTCGCAGGGTGTATCCTACGAGCAGTACTTC
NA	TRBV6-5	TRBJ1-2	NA	CASSYTKQVVYYGYTF	TGTGCCAGCAGTTACACCAAACAGGTGGTATACTATGGCTACACCTTC
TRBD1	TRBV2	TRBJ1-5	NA	CASRVRQGANQPQHF	TGTGCCAGCAGGGTCCGACAGGGGGCTAATCAGCCCCAGCATTTT
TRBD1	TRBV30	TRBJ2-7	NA	CAWTPWGTGGSYEQYF	TGTGCCTGGACCCCGTGGGGGACAGGGGGGAGCTACGAGCAGTACTTC
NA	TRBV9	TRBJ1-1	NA	CASSVARNTEAFF	TGTGCCAGCAGCGTAGCCAGGAACACTGAAGCTTTCTTT
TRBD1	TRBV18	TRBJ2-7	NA	CASSLRTGPSSYEQYF	TGTGCCAGCTCACTTCGGACAGGACCAAGCTCCTACGAGCAGTACTTC
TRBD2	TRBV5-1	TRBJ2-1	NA	CASSLGGREGRNEQFF	TGCGCCAGCAGTCTCGGAGGGCGGGAGGGCCGGAATGAGCAGTTCTTC
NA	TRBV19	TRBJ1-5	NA	CASSMAKSQPQHF	TGTGCCAGTAGTATGGCCAAGTCCCAGCCCCAGCATTTT
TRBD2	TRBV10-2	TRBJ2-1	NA	CASSDLAGVNEQFF	TGCGCCAGCAGTGACCTAGCGGGAGTCAATGAGCAGTTCTTC
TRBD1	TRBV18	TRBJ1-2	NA	CASSLDRAVYGYTF	TGTGCCAGCTCACTGGACAGGGCCGTCTATGGCTACACCTTC
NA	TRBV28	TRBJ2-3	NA	CASSLSSSDTQYF	TGTGCCAGCAGTTTATCTAGCTCAGATACGCAGTATTTT
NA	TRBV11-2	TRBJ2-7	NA	CASSFPGGYEQYF	TGTGCCAGCAGCTTTCCAGGAGGGTACGAGCAGTACTTC
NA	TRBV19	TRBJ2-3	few	CASSIDLARTDTQYF	TGTGCCAGTAGTATAGACCTAGCACGTACAGATACGCAGTATTTT
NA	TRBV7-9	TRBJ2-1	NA	CSSSPGPSLYNEQFF	TGTTCCAGCAGCCCTGGGCCATCCCTCTACAATGAGCAGTTCTTC
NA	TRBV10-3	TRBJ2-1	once	CAISESVSSYNEQFF	TGTGCCATCAGTGAGTCGGTGAGCTCCTACAATGAGCAGTTCTTC
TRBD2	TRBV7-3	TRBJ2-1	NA	CASSPAAGVYNEQFF	TGTGCCAGCAGCCCCGCAGCGGGAGTCTACAATGAGCAGTTCTTC
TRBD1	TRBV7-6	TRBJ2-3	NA	CASSLRQGINTDTQYF	TGTGCCAGCAGCTTAAGACAGGGGATAAACACAGATACGCAGTATTTT
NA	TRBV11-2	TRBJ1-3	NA	CASSPAGFSGNTIYF	TGTGCCAGCAGCCCGGCGGGATTCTCTGGAAACACCATATATTTT
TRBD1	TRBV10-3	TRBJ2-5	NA	CAISEGQGVQVQYF	TGTGCCATCAGTGAAGGACAGGGGGTGCAGGTCCAGTACTTC
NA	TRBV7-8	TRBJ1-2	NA	CASSYTRGAQSYGYTF	TGTGCCAGCAGCTACACCCGCGGGGCTCAGTCCTATGGCTACACCTTC
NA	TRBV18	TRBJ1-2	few	CASSPNRDYGYTF	TGTGCCAGCTCACCAAACAGGGACTATGGCTACACCTTC
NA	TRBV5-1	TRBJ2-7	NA	CASSSAGLAYEQYF	TGCGCCAGCAGTTCAGCGGGCCTAGCTTACGAGCAGTACTTC
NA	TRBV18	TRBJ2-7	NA	CASSPGNTYEQYF	TGTGCCAGCTCACCCGGGAACACATACGAGCAGTACTTC
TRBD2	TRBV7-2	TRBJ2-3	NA	CASNPTSGTDTQYF	TGTGCCAGCAACCCCACTAGCGGCACAGATACGCAGTATTTT
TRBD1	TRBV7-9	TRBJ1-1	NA	CASRRLDRETEAFF	TGTGCCAGCCGACGATTGGACAGGGAAACTGAAGCTTTCTTT
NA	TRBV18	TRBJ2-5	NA	CASSPPVVETQYF	TGTGCCAGCTCACCACCGGTAGTCGAGACCCAGTACTTC
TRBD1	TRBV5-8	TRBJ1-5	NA	CASSASGQGSQPQHF	TGTGCCAGCAGCGCCTCGGGACAGGGCTCTCAGCCCCAGCATTTT
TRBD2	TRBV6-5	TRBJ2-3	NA	CASSYGLAGPDTQYF	TGTGCCAGCAGTTACGGACTAGCGGGGCCTGATACGCAGTATTTT
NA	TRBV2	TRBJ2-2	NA	CASSGEQGELFF	TGTGCCAGCAGTGGCGAACAGGGGGAGCTGTTTTTT